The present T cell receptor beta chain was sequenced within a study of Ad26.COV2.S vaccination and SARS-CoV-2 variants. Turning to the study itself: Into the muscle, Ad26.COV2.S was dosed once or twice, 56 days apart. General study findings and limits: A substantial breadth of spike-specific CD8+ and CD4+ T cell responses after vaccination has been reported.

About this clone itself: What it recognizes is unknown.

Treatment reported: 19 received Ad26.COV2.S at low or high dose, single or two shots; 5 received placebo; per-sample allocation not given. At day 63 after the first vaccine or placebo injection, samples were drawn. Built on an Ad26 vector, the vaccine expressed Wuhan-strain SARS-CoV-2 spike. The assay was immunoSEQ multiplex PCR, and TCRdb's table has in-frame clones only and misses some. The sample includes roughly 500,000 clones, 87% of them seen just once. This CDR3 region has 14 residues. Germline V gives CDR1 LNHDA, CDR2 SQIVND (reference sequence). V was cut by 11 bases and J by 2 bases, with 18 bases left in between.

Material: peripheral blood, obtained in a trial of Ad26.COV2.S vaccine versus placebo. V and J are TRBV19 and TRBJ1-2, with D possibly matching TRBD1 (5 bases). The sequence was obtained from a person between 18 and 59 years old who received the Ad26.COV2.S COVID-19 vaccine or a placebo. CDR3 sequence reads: CASRAGSTNYGYTF. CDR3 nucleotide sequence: TGTGCCTCACGGGCAGGGTCAACCAACTATGGCTACACCTTC.